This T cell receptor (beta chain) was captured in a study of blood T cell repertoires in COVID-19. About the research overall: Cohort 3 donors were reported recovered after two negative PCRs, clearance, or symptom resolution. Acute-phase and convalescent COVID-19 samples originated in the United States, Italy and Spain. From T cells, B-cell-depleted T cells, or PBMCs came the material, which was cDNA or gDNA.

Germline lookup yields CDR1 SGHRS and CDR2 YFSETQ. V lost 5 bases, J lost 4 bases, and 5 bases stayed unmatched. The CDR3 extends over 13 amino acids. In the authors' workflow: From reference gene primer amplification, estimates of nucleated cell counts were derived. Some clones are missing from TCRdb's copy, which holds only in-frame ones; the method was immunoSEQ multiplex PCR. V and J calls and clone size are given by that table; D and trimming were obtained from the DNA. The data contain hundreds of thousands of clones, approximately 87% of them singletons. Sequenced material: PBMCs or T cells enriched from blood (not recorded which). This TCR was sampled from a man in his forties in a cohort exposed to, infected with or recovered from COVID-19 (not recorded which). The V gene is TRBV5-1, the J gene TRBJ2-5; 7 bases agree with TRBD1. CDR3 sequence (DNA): TGCGCCAGCAGAAGACAGGGAACAGAGACCCAGTACTTC. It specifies CASRRQGTETQYF.